Sequencing of this TCR beta chain was carried out in a study of T cell changes during pregnancy in multiple sclerosis. Looked up from germline, CDR1 is MDHEN and CDR2 is SYDVKM. V shed 4 bases, J shed 0 bases, and the junction held 6 bases outside the gene matches. The CDR3 consists of 16 residues. Some clones are missing from TCRdb's copy, which holds only in-frame ones; the method was immunoSEQ multiplex PCR. The sample lists about 87,000 clones, roughly 93% occurring once. This TCR derives from a female donor in good health, enrolled as a control in a pregnancy study. Source: peripheral blood, taken in the third trimester of pregnancy. The chain joins TRBV28 to TRBJ1-1, with TRBD1 matching 9 bases. CDR3 amino acids: CASSSGTGIMNTEAFF. DNA of the CDR3: TGTGCCAGCAGTTCCGGGACAGGGATCATGAACACTGAAGCTTTCTTT.